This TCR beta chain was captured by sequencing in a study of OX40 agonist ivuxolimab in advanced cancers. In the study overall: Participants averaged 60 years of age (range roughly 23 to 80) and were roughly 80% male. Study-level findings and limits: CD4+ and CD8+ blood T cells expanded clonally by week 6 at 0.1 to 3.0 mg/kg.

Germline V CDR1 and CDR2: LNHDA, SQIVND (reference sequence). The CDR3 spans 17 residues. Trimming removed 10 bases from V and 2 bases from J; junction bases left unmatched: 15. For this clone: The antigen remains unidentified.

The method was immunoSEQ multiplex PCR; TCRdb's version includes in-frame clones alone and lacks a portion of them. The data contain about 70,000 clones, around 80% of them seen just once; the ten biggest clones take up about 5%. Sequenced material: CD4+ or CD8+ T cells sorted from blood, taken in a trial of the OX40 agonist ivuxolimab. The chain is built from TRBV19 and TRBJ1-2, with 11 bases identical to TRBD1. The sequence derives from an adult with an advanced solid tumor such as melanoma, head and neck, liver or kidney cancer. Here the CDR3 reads CATTRPGQGANNYGYTF. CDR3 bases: TGTGCCACTACCAGACCCGGACAGGGGGCTAACAACTATGGCTACACCTTC.